The sequence of this T cell receptor (beta chain) was determined in a study of T-cell memory formation after mild COVID-19. Each CDR3 protein gets one entry after TCRdb re-called the 5' RACE reads with MiXCR. The table includes roughly 600,000 distinct CDR3 sequences, roughly 18% detected once. The sequence was collected from an adult woman who had mild COVID-19 (a few samples of this study predate the infection). Cell type and time point are not known. Sequencing was carried out using PBMCs or a T cell subset sorted from them (not recorded which).

CDR3 in DNA: TGTGCCAGCAGTTGGGGCCCGAATCCCGGGGAGCTGTTTTTT. Amino acid sequence: CASSWGPNPGELFF. This chain connects TRBV14 to TRBJ2-2; D possibly corresponds to TRBD1 (5 bases). V was cut by 6 bases and J by 6 bases, with 14 bases left in between. The CDR3 loop spans 14 amino acids. Germline V CDR1 and CDR2: SGHDN, FVKESK.